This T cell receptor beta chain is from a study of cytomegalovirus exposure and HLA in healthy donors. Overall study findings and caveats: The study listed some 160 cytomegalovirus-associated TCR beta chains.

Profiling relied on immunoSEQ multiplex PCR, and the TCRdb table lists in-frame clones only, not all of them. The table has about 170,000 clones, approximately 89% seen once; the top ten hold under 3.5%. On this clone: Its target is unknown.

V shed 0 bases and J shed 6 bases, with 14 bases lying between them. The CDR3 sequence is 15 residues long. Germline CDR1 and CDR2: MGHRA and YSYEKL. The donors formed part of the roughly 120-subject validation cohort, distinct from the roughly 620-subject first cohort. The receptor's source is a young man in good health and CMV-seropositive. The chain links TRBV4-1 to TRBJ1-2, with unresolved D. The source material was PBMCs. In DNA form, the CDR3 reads TGCGCCAGCAGCCAAGATATGGAGCTAGGAGATGGCTACACCTTC. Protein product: CASSQDMELGDGYTF.